This passage covers 25 T cell receptor beta chains from one sample sequenced in a study of immune cell composition in non-small cell lung cancer. Repertoires were generated with immunoSEQ multiplex PCR, while TCRdb's copy carries only in-frame clones and drops some. The data show a few thousand clones, around three quarters seen once. The sequenced material came from lung tumor tissue. These receptors all stem from a human donor with non-small cell lung cancer.

The rearrangement uses TRBV5-6 and TRBJ2-5; TRBD2 aligns across 7 bases. The CDR3 runs 16 residues. The V segment lost 3 bases and the J segment 5 bases; nucleotides outside the gene matches: 13. The germline CDR1 and CDR2 sequences are SGHDT and YYEEEE. The CDR3 region is CASSWASNGGRETQYF. In nucleotides, the CDR3 is TGTGCCAGCAGCTGGGCGTCGAACGGGGGGAGGGAGACCCAGTACTTC.

Written as DNA, the CDR3 is TGTGCCAGTAGTACGCTCACTAGTTTCAAAAACATTCAGTACTTC. Translation: CASSTLTSFKNIQYF. This chain joins TRBV19 and TRBJ2-4; maybe TRBD2 (5 bases). V was clipped by 4 bases and J by 3 bases, with 13 bases between them. Germline V gene data show CDR1 as LNHDA and CDR2 as SQIVND (reference sequence). This CDR3 region has 15 residues.

This clone was counted only a few times. This rearrangement joins TRBV2 to TRBJ1-3; D is ambiguous. The germline V gene encodes CDR1 SNHLY and CDR2 FYNNEI. The CDR3 spans 13 residues. V lost 4 bases, J lost 3 bases, and 7 bases lay in between. DNA of the CDR3: TGTGCCAGCAGTGCTGGAGATGGAAACACCATATATTTT. Amino acids: CASSAGDGNTIYF.

This chain links TRBV20-1 with TRBJ2-7, with D perhaps TRBD2 (5 bases). The V gene's germline CDR1 is DFQATT and CDR2 SNEGSKA (reference sequence). The CDR3 is 11 residues long. Trimming cost V 3 bases and J 9 bases, with 12 bases left between them. DNA for the CDR3: TGCAGTGCTAGCGGGAAGGGCGGGCAGTACTTC. It is translated as CSASGKGGQYF.

J is TRBJ2-3 and V is TRBV28; 12 positions match TRBD2. Per the germline V gene, CDR1 is MDHEN and CDR2 is SYDVKM. The ends lost 8 bases at V and 8 bases at J; junction bases unmatched: 8. CDR3 length: 14 amino acids. CDR3 protein: CASWTSGEVVTQYF. The CDR3 DNA reads as TGTGCCAGCTGGACTAGCGGGGAGGTGGTTACGCAGTATTTT.

J is TRBJ2-3 and V is TRBV5-1; TRBD1 matches at 7 bases. V trimming: 4 bases; J trimming: 2 bases; junction bases outside the gene matches: 4. This CDR3 spans 14 amino acids. Germline V gene lookup returns CDR1 SGHRS and CDR2 YFSETQ. CDR3 residues: CASSPDRATDTQYF. DNA for the CDR3: TGCGCCAGCAGCCCAGACAGGGCCACAGATACGCAGTATTTT. The entire variable domain, with the rest obtained from reference TRBV5-1 and TRBJ2-3, is as follows: KAGVTQTPRYLIKTRGQQVTLSCSPISGHRSVSWYQQTPGQGLQFLFEYFSETQRNKGNFPGRFSGRQFSNSRSEMNVSTLELGDSALYLCASSPDRATDTQYFGPGTRLTVL.

The genes are TRBV19 and TRBJ2-1; maybe TRBD2 (6 bases). The CDR3 has 14 amino acids. Trimming removed 3 bases at V and 3 bases at J, with 9 bases between. Germline CDR1 LNHDA, CDR2 SQIVND (reference sequence). The CDR3 region has the DNA TGTGCCAGTAGTATCGACGGGAGCTACAATGAGCAGTTCTTC. Translation: CASSIDGSYNEQFF.

V usage is TRBV28 and J usage is TRBJ2-2; 8 positions match TRBD2. J was trimmed by 6 bases and V by 6 bases; bases with no gene match: 12. The germline V gene has CDR1 MDHEN and CDR2 SYDVKM. The CDR3 loop spans 16 amino acids. The CDR3 DNA sequence: TGTGCCAGCAGACCTCAAGGACTAGCCCTGTCCGGGGAGCTGTTTTTT. Translation gives CASRPQGLALSGELFF.

DNA of the CDR3: TGTGCCAGCAGCCAAAGGAGGCTAGCTAGTTCCGCCGGGGAGCTGTTTTTT. Its translation: CASSQRRLASSAGELFF. This chain uses TRBV14 with TRBJ2-2, with D possibly being TRBD2 (5 bases). V lost 2 bases, J lost 6 bases, and 19 bases lay in between. The germline CDR1 and CDR2 sequences are SGHDN and FVKESK. CDR3 size: 17 residues.

The V call is TRBV5-6, the J call TRBJ2-2; tentatively, D is TRBD2 (5 bases). The germline CDR1 and CDR2 sequences are SGHDT and YYEEEE. V dropped 3 bases and J dropped 0 bases, with 15 bases sitting between them. The CDR3 is made up of 17 amino acids. The CDR3, as DNA: TGTGCCAGCAGCTCTACCGAGAGGGCACCGAACACCGGGGAGCTGTTTTTT. It translates to CASSSTERAPNTGELFF.

This chain uses TRBV5-1 with TRBJ2-1; weak D call: TRBD2 (6 bases). V was pared by 3 bases and J by 6 bases, with 19 bases between. The CDR3 loop spans 16 amino acids. In germline, CDR1 is SGHRS, CDR2 YFSETQ. This CDR3 is CASSSGGTMQTNEQFF. DNA of the CDR3: TGCGCCAGCAGCTCGGGCGGGACCATGCAGACCAATGAGCAGTTCTTC.

This clone has just a few counts. This rearrangement joins TRBV5-1 to TRBJ2-1; the D gene is possibly TRBD1 (6 bases). This CDR3 is built from 13 residues. Germline CDR1 reads SGHRS; CDR2 reads YFSETQ. Trimming took 3 bases from V and 7 from J, leaving 11 bases between them. Here the CDR3 reads CASSSQGMNEQFF. As DNA, the CDR3 is TGCGCCAGCAGCTCACAGGGAATGAATGAGCAGTTCTTC. Full variable domain (rest looked up from reference TRBV5-1 and TRBJ2-1): KAGVTQTPRYLIKTRGQQVTLSCSPISGHRSVSWYQQTPGQGLQFLFEYFSETQRNKGNFPGRFSGRQFSNSRSEMNVSTLELGDSALYLCASSSQGMNEQFFGPGTRLTVL.

The chain links TRBV4-1 to TRBJ2-7; D remains unclear. Germline CDR1 reads MGHRA; CDR2 reads YSYEKL. Trimming cost V 0 bases and J 3 bases, with 12 bases left between them. The CDR3 covers 15 residues. The CDR3 DNA reads as TGCGCCAGCAGCCAAGATCTGGGTGGAGTCTACGAGCAGTACTTC. Its protein product is CASSQDLGGVYEQYF.

The V gene is TRBV30, the J gene TRBJ1-2, with D maybe TRBD1 (6 bases). Germline CDR1 is GTSNPN and CDR2 is SVGIG (reference sequence). This CDR3 spans 13 amino acids. V dropped 2 bases and J dropped 2 bases, with 9 bases sitting between them. CDR3 in DNA: TGTGCCTGGAGTTCAGGGGTGAACTATGGCTACACCTTC. Its protein is CAWSSGVNYGYTF.

This rearrangement joins TRBV5-6 to TRBJ1-5; 10 nucleotides match TRBD1. CDR3 size: 14 residues. The junction had 4 bases not matched to a gene; V was cut back by 3 bases and J by 7 bases. Germline values: CDR1 SGHDT, CDR2 YYEEEE. CDR3 DNA: TGTGCCAGCAGCTGGGGACAGGGGAGACAGCCCCAGCATTTT. Protein sequence: CASSWGQGRQPQHF.

This clone was picked up a small number of times. The rearrangement uses TRBV30 and TRBJ1-1; unclear D gene. V was pared by 2 bases and J by 1 base, with 8 bases between. Germline-derived CDR1 and CDR2 are GTSNPN and SVGIG (reference sequence). The CDR3 spans 13 residues. CDR3 nucleotide sequence: TGTGCCTGGAGTTACGGAGAGAACACTGAAGCTTTCTTT. Protein sequence: CAWSYGENTEAFF.

This chain connects TRBV7-9 to TRBJ2-3; D uncertain. V was cut by 5 bases and J by 6 bases, with 9 bases left in between. Germline lookup yields CDR1 SEHNR and CDR2 FQNEAQ (reference sequence). The CDR3 loop spans 12 amino acids. The chain's CDR3 is CASSPGKDTQYF. As DNA, the CDR3 is TGTGCCAGCAGCCCTGGCAAGGATACGCAGTATTTT.

CDR3 residues: CASSLGASSYNEQFF. The CDR3 bases are TGTGCCAGCTCCCTGGGGGCGAGCTCCTACAATGAGCAGTTCTTC. J is TRBJ2-1 and V is TRBV18, with D perhaps matching TRBD1 (6 bases). Trimming stripped 6 bases from V and 0 bases from J, with 12 bases between. The CDR3 has 15 residues. Germline V gene sequence: CDR1 KGHSH, CDR2 LQKENI.

CDR3 bases: TGTGCCAGCAGCGGGGATTGGAATTCACCCCTCCACTTT. Its translation is CASSGDWNSPLHF. The chain uses TRBV2 and TRBJ1-6; the D is unclear. Trimming took off 6 bases at V and 7 bases at J, with 10 bases between the two ends. This CDR3 comprises 13 residues. Germline V gene data show CDR1 as SNHLY and CDR2 as FYNNEI.

This chain uses TRBV5-1 with TRBJ2-1; TRBD2 aligns across 10 bases. From germline, CDR1 is SGHRS and CDR2 YFSETQ. The length of the CDR3 is 16 residues. V lost 4 bases and J lost 9; bases outside the gene matches: 13. The CDR3 nucleotides are TGCGCCAGCAGCGACCCCCTAGCGGGGGAGCCCGCTGAGCAGTTCTTC. Protein product: CASSDPLAGEPAEQFF.

V is TRBV7-8 and J is TRBJ1-4; D possibly corresponds to TRBD1 (5 bases). The CDR3 is made up of 14 amino acids. The V end was cut by 5 bases, the J end by 5 bases, with 12 bases between. CDR1 is SGHVS, CDR2 FQNEAQ, per germline. The DNA of the CDR3 is TGTGCCAGCAGCACTGGGGGGTGGAATGAAAAACTGTTTTTT. It encodes CASSTGGWNEKLFF.

The rearrangement joins TRBV9 to TRBJ2-2; D is undetermined. Germline CDR1 reads SGDLS; CDR2 reads YYNGEE. The CDR3 runs to 15 residues. Between the trimmed V and J ends, which lost 0 bases and 6 bases, there was a span of 12 bases. CDR3 loop: CASSVEMSSPGELFF. The DNA of the CDR3 is TGTGCCAGCAGCGTAGAGATGAGTAGCCCCGGGGAGCTGTTTTTT. Complete variable domain (other parts from reference TRBV9 and TRBJ2-2): DSGVTQTPKHLITATGQRVTLRCSPRSGDLSVYWYQQSLDQGLQFLIQYYNGEERAKGNILERFSAQQFPDLHSELNLSSLELGDSALYFCASSVEMSSPGELFFGEGSRLTVL.

This chain uses TRBV7-8 with TRBJ1-1; 8 bases fit TRBD1. The germline CDR1 and CDR2 sequences are SGHVS and FQNEAQ. V dropped 5 bases and J dropped 0; count of bases not matched to a gene: 14. There are 18 residues in the CDR3. In DNA, the CDR3 is TGTGCCAGCAGCCAGTCCAGGCAGGGGGCTATTATGAACACTGAAGCTTTCTTT. It translates to CASSQSRQGAIMNTEAFF.

CDR3 sequence: CASSDGSGRTDTQYF. CDR3 coding DNA: TGTGCCAGCAGTGATGGTAGCGGGAGAACAGATACGCAGTATTTT. This rearrangement joins TRBV2 to TRBJ2-3, with TRBD2 matching 9 bases. The length of the CDR3 is 15 residues. The V gene end was trimmed by 3 bases and the J gene end by 3 bases; junction bases not matched to a gene: 4. Germline CDR1 and CDR2: SNHLY and FYNNEI.

This clone has a single count. CDR3 coding DNA: TGTGCCAGCTCACCTTTAAACATCAATCAGCCCCAGCATTTT. Its translation: CASSPLNINQPQHF. The V and J genes are TRBV18 and TRBJ1-5; D gene ambiguous. The V end lost 3 bases, the J end lost 3 bases, and 9 bases lay between the germline ends. This CDR3 is built from 14 residues. Germline assignment: CDR1 KGHSH and CDR2 LQKENI.